This T cell receptor (beta chain) appears in the sequencing data of a study of blood T cell repertoires in COVID-19. Across the study: Collection of acute and convalescent COVID-19 samples took place in the United States, Italy and Spain.

This table comes from immunoSEQ multiplex PCR, and its TCRdb copy is limited to in-frame clones, with some not included. Seen here are roughly 180,000 clones, more than 80% observed once, and the top ten hold around 8%. V lost 0 bases to trimming and J lost 1 base, with 10 bases between them. CDR3 length equals 15 residues. Germline V gene lookup returns CDR1 SGHRS and CDR2 YFSETQ. This TCR came from a woman aged 55-69 years with acute or convalescent COVID-19. The sequenced material came from peripheral blood. The gene calls are TRBV5-1 and TRBJ1-1, with D possibly being TRBD1 (5 bases). The CDR3 nucleotides are TGCGCCAGCAGCTTGGGAGGACACTCGAACACTGAAGCTTTCTTT. The encoded protein is CASSLGGHSNTEAFF. The whole variable domain, remainder taken from reference TRBV5-1 and TRBJ1-1, is KAGVTQTPRYLIKTRGQQVTLSCSPISGHRSVSWYQQTPGQGLQFLFEYFSETQRNKGNFPGRFSGRQFSNSRSEMNVSTLELGDSALYLCASSLGGHSNTEAFFGQGTRLTVV.